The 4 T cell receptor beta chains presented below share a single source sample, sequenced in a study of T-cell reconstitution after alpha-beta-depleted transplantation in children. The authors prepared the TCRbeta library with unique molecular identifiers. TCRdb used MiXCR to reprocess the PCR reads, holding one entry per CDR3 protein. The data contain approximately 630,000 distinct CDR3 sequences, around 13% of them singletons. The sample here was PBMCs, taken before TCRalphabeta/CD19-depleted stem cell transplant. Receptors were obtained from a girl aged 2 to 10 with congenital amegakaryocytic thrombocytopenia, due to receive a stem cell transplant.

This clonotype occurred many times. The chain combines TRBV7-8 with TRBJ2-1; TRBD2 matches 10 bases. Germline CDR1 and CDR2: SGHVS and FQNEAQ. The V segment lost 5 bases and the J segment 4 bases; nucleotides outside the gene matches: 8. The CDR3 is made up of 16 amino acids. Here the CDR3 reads CASSTSSGRLYNEQFF. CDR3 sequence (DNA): TGTGCCAGCAGCACAAGTAGCGGGAGGTTGTACAATGAGCAGTTCTTC.

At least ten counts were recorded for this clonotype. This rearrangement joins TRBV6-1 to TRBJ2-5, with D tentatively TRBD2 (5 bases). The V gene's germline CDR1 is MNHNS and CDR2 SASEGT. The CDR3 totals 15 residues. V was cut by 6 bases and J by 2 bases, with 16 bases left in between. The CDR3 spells CASREDRLRQETQYF. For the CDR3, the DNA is TGTGCCAGCAGGGAGGACCGCCTGAGACAAGAGACCCAGTACTTC.

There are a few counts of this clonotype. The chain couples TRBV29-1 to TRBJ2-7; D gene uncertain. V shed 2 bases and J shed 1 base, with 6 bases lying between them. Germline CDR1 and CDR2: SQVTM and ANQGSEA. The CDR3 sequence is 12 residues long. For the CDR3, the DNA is TGCAGCGTTGAACTCACGTCCTACGAGCAGTACTTC. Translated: CSVELTSYEQYF.

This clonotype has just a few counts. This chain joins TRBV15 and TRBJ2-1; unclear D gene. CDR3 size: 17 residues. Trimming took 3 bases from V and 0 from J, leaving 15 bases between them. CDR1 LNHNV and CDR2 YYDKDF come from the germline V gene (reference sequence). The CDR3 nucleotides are TGTGCCACCAGCAGCGTAATTATGGGGTTCTCCTACAATGAGCAGTTCTTC. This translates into CATSSVIMGFSYNEQFF.